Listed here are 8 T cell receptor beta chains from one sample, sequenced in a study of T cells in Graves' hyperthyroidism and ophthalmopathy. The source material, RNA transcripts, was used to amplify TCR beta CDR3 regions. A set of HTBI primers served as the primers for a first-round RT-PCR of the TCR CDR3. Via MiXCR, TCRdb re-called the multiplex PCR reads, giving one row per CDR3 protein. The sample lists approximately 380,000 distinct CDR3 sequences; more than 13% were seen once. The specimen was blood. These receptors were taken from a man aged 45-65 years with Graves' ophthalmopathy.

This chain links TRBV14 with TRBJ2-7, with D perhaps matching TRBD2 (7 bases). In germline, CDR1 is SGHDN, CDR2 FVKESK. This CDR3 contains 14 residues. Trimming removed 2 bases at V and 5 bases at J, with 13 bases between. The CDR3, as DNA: TGTGCCAGCAGCCAACTCCGGGGGGCCCACGAGCAGTACTTC. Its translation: CASSQLRGAHEQYF.

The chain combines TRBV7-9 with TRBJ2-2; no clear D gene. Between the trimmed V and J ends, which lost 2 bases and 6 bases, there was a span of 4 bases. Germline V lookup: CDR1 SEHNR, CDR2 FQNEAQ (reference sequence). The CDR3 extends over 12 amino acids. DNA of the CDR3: TGTGCCAGCAGCTTATCTCCCGGGGAGCTGTTTTTT. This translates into CASSLSPGELFF.

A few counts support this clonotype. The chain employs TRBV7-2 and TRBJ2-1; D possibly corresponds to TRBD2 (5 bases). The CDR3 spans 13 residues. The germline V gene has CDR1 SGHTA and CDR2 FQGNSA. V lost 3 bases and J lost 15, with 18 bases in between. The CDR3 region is CASSFRFEGERFF. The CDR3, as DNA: TGTGCCAGCAGCTTCAGATTCGAGGGAGAACGGTTCTTC.

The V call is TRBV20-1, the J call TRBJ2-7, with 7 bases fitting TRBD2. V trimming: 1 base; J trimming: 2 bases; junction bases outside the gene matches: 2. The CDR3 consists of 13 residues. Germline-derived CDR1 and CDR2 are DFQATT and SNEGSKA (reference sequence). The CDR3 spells CSARGAGPYEQYF. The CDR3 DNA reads TGCAGTGCTAGAGGAGCGGGGCCCTACGAGCAGTACTTC.

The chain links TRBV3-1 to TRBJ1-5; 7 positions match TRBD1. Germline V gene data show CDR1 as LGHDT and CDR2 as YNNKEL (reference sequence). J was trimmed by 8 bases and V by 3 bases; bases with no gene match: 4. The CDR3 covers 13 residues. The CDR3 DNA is TGTGCCAGCAGCCAGAACAGGGGAGAGCCCCAGCATTTT. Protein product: CASSQNRGEPQHF.

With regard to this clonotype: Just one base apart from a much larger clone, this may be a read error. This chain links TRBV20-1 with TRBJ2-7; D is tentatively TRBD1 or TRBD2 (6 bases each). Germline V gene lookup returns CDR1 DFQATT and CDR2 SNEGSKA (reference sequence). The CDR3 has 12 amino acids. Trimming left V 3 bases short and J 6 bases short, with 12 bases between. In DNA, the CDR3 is TGCAGTGCTAGGGGAGGACAGAGCGAGCAGTACTTC. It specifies CSARGGQSEQYF.

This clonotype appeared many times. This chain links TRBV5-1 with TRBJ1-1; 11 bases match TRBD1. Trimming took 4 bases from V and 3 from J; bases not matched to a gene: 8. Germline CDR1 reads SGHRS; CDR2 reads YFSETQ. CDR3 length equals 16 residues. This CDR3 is CASSVGTGGLDTEAFF. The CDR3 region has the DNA TGCGCCAGCAGCGTGGGGACAGGGGGTTTAGACACTGAAGCTTTCTTT.

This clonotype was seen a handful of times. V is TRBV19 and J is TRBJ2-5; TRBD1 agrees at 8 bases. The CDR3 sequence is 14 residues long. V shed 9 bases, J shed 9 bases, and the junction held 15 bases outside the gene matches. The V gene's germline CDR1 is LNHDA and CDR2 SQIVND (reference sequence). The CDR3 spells CASRPDRAMGAQYF. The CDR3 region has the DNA TGTGCCAGCCGCCCGGACAGGGCTATGGGGGCCCAGTACTTC.